These 28 T cell receptor beta chains share one sample of origin, sequenced in a study of blood T cells in healthy people across ages. Combining a sample-barcoded 5' primer with a J-beta primer mix, a second PCR ran for about 6 to 11 cycles. TCRdb reprocessed the 5' RACE reads via MiXCR and lists one record per CDR3 protein. The table records about 1.1 million distinct CDR3 sequences, roughly two fifths of them present only once. The material sequenced was blood. Receptors were obtained from a man aged 18-30 years in good health.

The chain's CDR3 is CAISEGERQPQHF. For the CDR3, the DNA is TGTGCCATCAGTGAAGGGGAGAGACAGCCCCAGCATTTT. The chain recombines TRBV10-3 with TRBJ1-5, with a possible D match to TRBD1 (5 bases). Germline V gene lookup returns CDR1 ENHRY and CDR2 SYGVKD. Trimming took off 3 bases at V and 7 bases at J, with 10 bases between the two ends. The CDR3 has 13 residues.

Regarding this clonotype: The junction differs from germline at one of its ends, possibly a read error. This chain joins TRBV4-3 and TRBJ1-2; 8 nucleotides agree with TRBD1. Germline V gives CDR1 LGHNA, CDR2 YSLEER. The CDR3 totals 15 residues. CDR3 in DNA: TGCGCCAGCGGCCAAACAACAGGGGGGGAGTATGGCTACACCTTC. Translating gives CASGQTTGGEYGYTF.

The rearrangement links TRBV6-6 to TRBJ2-7; weak D call: TRBD1 (6 bases). Judging by the DNA end, TRBJ2-5 fits better; the J call may be wrong. Germline V gene lookup returns CDR1 MNHNY and CDR2 SVGAGI (reference sequence). The CDR3 has 15 amino acids. The CDR3 coding sequence is TGTGCCAGCAGTCTCCCATTGACAGGAGTCGAGACCCAGTACTTC. It yields the protein CASSLPLTGVETQYF.

CDR3 DNA: TGTGCCAGCAGCTTATTCAGGATTGACAGGGGTCGTCCTGGCTACACCTTC. Translated, it gives CASSLFRIDRGRPGYTF. The rearrangement uses TRBV13 and TRBJ1-2; 8 nucleotides agree with TRBD1. Germline CDR1 reads PRHDT; CDR2 reads FYEKMQ (reference sequence). The CDR3 has 17 amino acids. V shed 2 bases and J 7 bases; nucleotides not matched to a gene: 15.

The table lists this clonotype with a count of one. J is TRBJ2-2 and V is TRBV12-3 or TRBV12-4, with D hard to call. Trimming took 1 base from V and 6 from J, leaving 9 bases between them. This CDR3 spans 14 amino acids. CDR3 sequence (DNA): TGTGCCAGCAGTTTAGTAGGGTTGGCCGGGGAGCTGTTTTTT. Translated, it gives CASSLVGLAGELFF.

CDR3 coding DNA: TGTGCCAGCAGCACCGGGACAGAGATAACCGAGCAGTACTTC. It specifies CASSTGTEITEQYF. This chain joins TRBV7-6 and TRBJ2-5, with 7 bases lining up with TRBD1. The J call may be in error: the DNA end matches TRBJ2-7 better. Germline CDR1 is SGHVS and CDR2 is FNYEAQ. CDR3 size: 14 residues.

The CDR3 region has the DNA TGTGCCAGCAGTTTGGACGGAACAGCTAATGAAAAACTGTTTTTT. As protein: CASSLDGTANEKLFF. The rearrangement joins TRBV7-8 to TRBJ1-4, with D hard to call. Germline loops: CDR1 SGHVS, CDR2 FQNEAQ. With 6 bases removed from V and 3 bases from J, the gap between germline ends came to 14 bases. The CDR3 covers 15 residues. Drawing the rest from reference TRBV7-8 and TRBJ1-4, the complete variable domain is GAGVSQSPRYKVAKRGQDVALRCDPISGHVSLFWYQQALGQGPEFLTYFQNEAQLDKSGLPSDRFFAERPEGSVSTLKIQRTQQEDSAVYLCASSLDGTANEKLFFGSGTQLSVL.

Only a few counts were recorded for this clonotype. This chain connects TRBV24-1 to TRBJ2-5, with D perhaps TRBD2 (5 bases). CDR3 size: 15 residues. V shed 1 base and J shed 5 bases, with 13 bases lying between them. Germline CDR1 is KGHDR and CDR2 is SFDVKD. The CDR3 nucleotides read TGTGCCACCAGTGATTTCGCTGCCGGCGGGGAGACCCAGTACTTC. Amino acids: CATSDFAAGGETQYF.

This clonotype was detected a few times. The chain has TRBV20-1 and TRBJ2-3, with TRBD2 as a possible D gene (5 bases). The V gene lost 1 base and the J gene lost 2 bases, with 10 bases spanning the gap. The germline gives CDR1 DFQATT, CDR2 SNEGSKA (reference sequence). CDR3 length: 14 residues. The CDR3 DNA reads as TGCAGTGCTAGAGCAGGCGGGTACACAGATACGCAGTATTTT. It yields the protein CSARAGGYTDTQYF.

In this sample, this clonotype turned up once. J is TRBJ2-3 and V is TRBV4-2; tentatively, D is TRBD1 or TRBD2 (6 bases each). Trimming stripped 0 bases from V and 5 bases from J, with 9 bases between. This CDR3 comprises 14 residues. Germline CDR1 reads LGHNA; CDR2 reads YNFKEQ. The CDR3 loop reads CASSQEGGRDTQYF. CDR3 sequence (DNA): TGTGCCAGCAGCCAAGAAGGGGGGCGAGATACGCAGTATTTT.

The V and J genes are TRBV5-1 and TRBJ1-2, with D uncertain. Between the trimmed V and J ends, which lost 4 bases and 6 bases, there was a span of 13 bases. Looked up from germline, CDR1 is SGHRS and CDR2 is YFSETQ. The CDR3 is made up of 13 amino acids. In DNA, the CDR3 is TGCGCCAGCAGCCCCGAGGAGGGAAATGGCTACACCTTC. Translating it yields CASSPEEGNGYTF.

In this sample, this clonotype turned up a few times. The chain uses TRBV7-9 and TRBJ2-7; D unclear. This CDR3 comprises 14 residues. Trimming took 4 bases from V and 2 from J, leaving 12 bases between them. Germline V gene sequence: CDR1 SEHNR, CDR2 FQNEAQ (reference sequence). The CDR3 DNA reads as TGTGCCAGCAGCTCACAACGGGCTACCTACGAGCAGTACTTC. This translates into CASSSQRATYEQYF.

This clonotype was detected a few times. The CDR3 region is CASSLEGRGNGYTF. The CDR3 coding sequence is TGCGCCAGCAGCTTGGAAGGGCGGGGAAATGGCTACACCTTC. This sequence joins TRBV5-1 and TRBJ1-2, with D hard to call. This CDR3 is 14 amino acids long. V was pared by 0 bases and J by 6 bases, with 12 bases between. Germline V lookup: CDR1 SGHRS, CDR2 YFSETQ.

The chain combines TRBV20-1 with TRBJ2-3; D is perhaps TRBD1 (6 bases). The germline V gene encodes CDR1 DFQATT and CDR2 SNEGSKA (reference sequence). CDR3 length: 14 residues. V gave up 3 bases and J gave up 1 base, with 11 bases separating them. CDR3 loop: CSASGTQGTDTQYF. The CDR3 DNA follows: TGCAGTGCTAGCGGGACACAAGGCACAGATACGCAGTATTTT.

The sample holds a few counts of this clonotype. The chain recombines TRBV4-3 with TRBJ1-4, with TRBD1 as a possible D gene (5 bases). Trimming removed 2 bases from V and 0 bases from J, with 10 bases in between. This CDR3 is built from 16 residues. The V gene's germline CDR1 is LGHNA and CDR2 YSLEER. In DNA, the CDR3 is TGCGCCAGCAGCCAATACAGGCCGCCAACTAATGAAAAACTGTTTTTT. Translating it yields CASSQYRPPTNEKLFF.

Of note for this clonotype: This may be a read error: a much more frequent sequence differs by one nucleotide. The J gene is TRBJ2-5, the V gene TRBV6-2 or TRBV6-3, with 7 bases matching TRBD1. This CDR3 region has 12 residues. Germline CDR1 and CDR2: MNHEY and SVGEGT. The V segment lost 6 bases and the J segment 11 bases; nucleotides outside the gene matches: 9. The CDR3 DNA reads TGTGCCAGCAGCCTTACAGGGGTTGAGCAGTACTTC. Translating it yields CASSLTGVEQYF.

This clonotype was observed a handful of times. This chain links TRBV12-3 or TRBV12-4 with TRBJ1-5, with D tentatively TRBD1 (5 bases). CDR3 size: 15 residues. V lost 7 bases and J lost 3, with 16 bases in between. CDR3 DNA: TGTGCCAGCACCCCCGAAGGGGCAGCCAATCAGCCCCAGCATTTT. This gives the protein CASTPEGAANQPQHF.

The V gene is TRBV7-9, the J gene TRBJ2-1, with D uncertain. Germline CDR1 SEHNR, CDR2 FQNEAQ (reference sequence). The CDR3 runs to 16 residues. Trimming pared 2 bases from V and 4 bases from J, leaving 15 bases between. The CDR3 DNA is TGTGCCAGCAGCTTATTCCTAGGCCACCTTTACAATGAGCAGTTCTTC. Its protein is CASSLFLGHLYNEQFF.

This rearrangement joins TRBV6-6 to TRBJ1-1; no definite D call. The V gene lost 4 bases and the J gene lost 4 bases, with 10 bases spanning the gap. Per germline, CDR1 MNHNY and CDR2 SVGAGI (reference sequence). This CDR3 comprises 13 residues. CDR3 amino acids: CASSSSWGTEAFF. CDR3 coding DNA: TGTGCCAGCAGTTCTTCTTGGGGCACTGAAGCTTTCTTT.

J is TRBJ1-2 and V is TRBV12-3 or TRBV12-4; no definite D call. The CDR3 length is 13 residues. V was shortened by 2 bases and J by 4 bases, with 8 bases between the two germline ends. The CDR3 region is CASSLSLAYGYTF. CDR3 sequence (DNA): TGTGCCAGCAGTTTATCGTTGGCCTATGGCTACACCTTC.

The chain links TRBV29-1 to TRBJ2-1; possibly TRBD1 for D (6 bases). The V end lost 4 bases, the J end lost 6 bases, and 16 bases lay between the germline ends. The CDR3 has 14 amino acids. The V gene's germline CDR1 is SQVTM and CDR2 ANQGSEA. The DNA for the CDR3 is TGCAGCGTTGGGGGGCTAAGGACTGGCAATGAGCAGTTCTTC. The encoded protein is CSVGGLRTGNEQFF.

This clonotype turned up a few times. The V call is TRBV7-9, the J call TRBJ1-1; D uncertain. V was cut by 5 bases and J by 7 bases, with 17 bases left in between. This CDR3 is 14 amino acids long. Germline CDR1 and CDR2: SEHNR and FQNEAQ (reference sequence). CDR3 nucleotide sequence: TGTGCCAGCAGCCCTGATGGCGGAGCAATTGAAGCTTTCTTT. Translated, it gives CASSPDGGAIEAFF. The whole variable domain, filled in from reference TRBV7-9 and TRBJ1-1, reads DTGVSQNPRHKITKRGQNVTFRCDPISEHNRLYWYRQTLGQGPEFLTYFQNEAQLEKSRLLSDRFSAERPKGSFSTLEIQRTEQGDSAMYLCASSPDGGAIEAFFGQGTRLTVV.

The J gene is TRBJ1-2, the V gene TRBV4-3; no clear D. Between the trimmed V and J ends, which lost 0 bases and 5 bases, there was a span of 10 bases. The V gene's germline CDR1 is LGHNA and CDR2 YSLEER. The CDR3 contains 14 residues. The CDR3 bases are TGCGCCAGCAGCCAAGATCTTCTAGGGTATGGCTACACCTTC. This encodes CASSQDLLGYGYTF.

This clonotype was recorded many times. The J gene is TRBJ1-4, the V gene TRBV7-2; TRBD1 is a possible D gene (6 bases). The CDR3 loop spans 14 amino acids. Germline loops: CDR1 SGHTA, CDR2 FQGNSA. V gave up 1 base and J gave up 7 bases, with 10 bases separating them. CDR3 amino acids: CASSLGGGGEKLFF. The CDR3 region has the DNA TGTGCCAGCAGCTTAGGAGGGGGTGGTGAAAAACTGTTTTTT.

The CDR3 DNA is TGCGCCAGCATCAATCCCGGGGACTATACGCAGTATTTT. Translation gives CASINPGDYTQYF. The rearrangement joins TRBV5-1 to TRBJ2-3; D possibly corresponds to TRBD2 (6 bases). Trimming stripped 6 bases from V and 7 bases from J, with 15 bases between. There are 13 residues in the CDR3. The germline V gene has CDR1 SGHRS and CDR2 YFSETQ.

This clonotype was seen a handful of times. This sequence joins TRBV7-2 and TRBJ2-3, with D maybe TRBD2 (6 bases). The CDR3 sequence is 13 residues long. Looked up from germline, CDR1 is SGHTA and CDR2 is FQGNSA. Trimming removed 8 bases at V and 6 bases at J, with 15 bases between. This CDR3 is CASLGGLKDTQYF. The CDR3 DNA reads as TGTGCCAGCCTCGGAGGGCTCAAGGATACGCAGTATTTT.

This clonotype appeared a single time. The chain carries TRBV28 and TRBJ2-5; no clear D gene. CDR1 MDHEN and CDR2 SYDVKM come from the germline V gene. The CDR3 totals 14 residues. V was shortened by 1 base and J by 0 bases, with 6 bases between the two germline ends. The CDR3: CASSLSVYQETQYF. The CDR3 nucleotides are TGTGCCAGCAGTTTATCGGTGTACCAAGAGACCCAGTACTTC.

V is TRBV6-2 or TRBV6-3 and J is TRBJ2-5, with D possibly being TRBD2 (6 bases). The V end was cut by 5 bases, the J end by 7 bases, with 14 bases between. The germline gives CDR1 MNHEY, CDR2 SVGEGT. The CDR3 spans 13 residues. The CDR3: CASSQNYGGTQYF. The CDR3 nucleotides are TGTGCCAGCAGTCAGAACTACGGGGGGACCCAGTACTTC.